Described below is a single TCR beta chain sequence and its context. Other DNA sequences from this sample encode an identical CDR3 as well. The protocol was immunoSEQ multiplex PCR, while the TCRdb copy is restricted to in-frame clones and leaves out a portion. The sample includes approximately 100,000 clones, about four fifths of them seen just once. The sample originates from a study of blood T cell repertoires in COVID-19. The germline V and J ends were trimmed by 3 bases and 8 bases, with 13 bases remaining between them. The V gene's germline CDR1 is MNHNS and CDR2 SASEGT. This CDR3 comprises 13 residues.

The material sequenced was peripheral blood. The rearrangement uses TRBV6-1 and TRBJ1-2; possibly TRBD1 for D (6 bases). This sequence was found in a human donor in a cohort sampled during active COVID-19. As DNA, the CDR3 is TGTGCCAGCAGTGAGGAACAGGGTGGGGGCTACACCTTC. Its protein is CASSEEQGGGYTF.